This TCR beta chain was sequenced for a study of T cells expressing NK-cell markers. Study-wide points: One observes that, in four donors, these clonotypes were also the leading ones within the CD3+CD56-NKG2C+ fraction.

TCRdb reprocessed the 5' RACE reads and reports one entry per CDR3 protein, with no DNA. The repertoire shows some 340,000 distinct CDR3 sequences; the top ten hold 5% to 5.5%. The germline V gene encodes CDR1 ENHRY and CDR2 SYGVKD. The CDR3 runs to 14 residues. With regard to this clonotype: The target antigen is unknown.

This sequence joins TRBV10-3 and TRBJ2-3; TCRdb picks TRBD1, but there is no DNA to check that call. This clonotype was obtained from a man between 18 and 69 years old in good health. The sample taken for sequencing was blood T cells: a sorted CD56 or NKG2C T cell subset, CD4+ or CD8+ T cells, or bulk PBMC T cells (not recorded which). The chain's CDR3 is CAIMRGPDTDTQYF.